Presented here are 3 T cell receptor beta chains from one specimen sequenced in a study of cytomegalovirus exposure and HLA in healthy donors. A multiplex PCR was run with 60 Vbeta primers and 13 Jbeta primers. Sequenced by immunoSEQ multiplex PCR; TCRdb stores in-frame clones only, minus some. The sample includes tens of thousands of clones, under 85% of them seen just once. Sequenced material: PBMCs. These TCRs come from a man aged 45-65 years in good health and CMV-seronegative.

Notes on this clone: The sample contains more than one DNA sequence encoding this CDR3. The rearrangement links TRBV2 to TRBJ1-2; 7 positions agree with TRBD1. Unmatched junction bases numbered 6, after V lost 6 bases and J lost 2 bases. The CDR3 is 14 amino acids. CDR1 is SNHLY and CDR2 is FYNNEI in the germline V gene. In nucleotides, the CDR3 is TGTGCCAGCAGGGGACAGAGTCACAACTATGGCTACACCTTC. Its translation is CASRGQSHNYGYTF.

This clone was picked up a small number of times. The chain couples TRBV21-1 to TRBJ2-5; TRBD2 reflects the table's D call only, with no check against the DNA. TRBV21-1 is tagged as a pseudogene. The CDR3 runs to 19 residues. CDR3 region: CASSKATLAGERYQETQYF. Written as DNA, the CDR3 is TGTGCCAGCAGCAAAGCGACACTAGCGGGGGAACGGTACCAAGAGACCCAGTACTTC.

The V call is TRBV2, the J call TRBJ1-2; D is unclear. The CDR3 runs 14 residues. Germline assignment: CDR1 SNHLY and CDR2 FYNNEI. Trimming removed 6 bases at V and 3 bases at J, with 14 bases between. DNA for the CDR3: TGTGCCAGCAGATCATCGAGGAGGGACTATGGCTACACCTTC. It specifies CASRSSRRDYGYTF.